These 27 T cell receptor beta chains came from one sample sequenced in a study of blood T cell repertoires in COVID-19. Some clones are missing from TCRdb's copy, which holds only in-frame ones; the method was immunoSEQ multiplex PCR. The table has 120,000 to 150,000 clones, 85% to 90% seen once. The specimen sequenced was peripheral blood. The receptor set was obtained from a woman aged 60-75 years with active COVID-19.

The chain combines TRBV5-1 with TRBJ2-2; 11 bases agree with TRBD1. After removal of 4 bases from V and 3 bases from J, the junction contained 5 bases not matched to a gene. This CDR3 is built from 16 residues. Germline V gene sequence: CDR1 SGHRS, CDR2 YFSETQ. CDR3 residues: CASSNGQGAHTGELFF. CDR3 bases: TGCGCCAGCAGCAACGGACAGGGGGCGCACACCGGGGAGCTGTTTTTT.

The V and J genes are TRBV28 and TRBJ2-1, with 7 bases matching TRBD1. The germline V gene has CDR1 MDHEN and CDR2 SYDVKM. CDR3 length: 12 amino acids. The junction had 9 bases not matched to a gene; V was cut back by 10 bases and J by 9 bases. In DNA form, the CDR3 reads TGTGCCATAGTGACAGGGCAAGGTGAGCAGTTCTTC. It yields the protein CAIVTGQGEQFF.

This clone occurred once. The rearrangement joins TRBV7-2 to TRBJ2-3, with 11 bases matching TRBD2. This CDR3 region has 16 residues. In germline, CDR1 is SGHTA, CDR2 FQGNSA. The V segment lost 6 bases and the J segment 3 bases; nucleotides outside the gene matches: 8. For the CDR3, the DNA is TGTGCCAGCAGTATAAGGGGGACTAGCGGAACAGATACGCAGTATTTT. Its translation: CASSIRGTSGTDTQYF.

This sequence joins TRBV11-2 and TRBJ2-7; D call uncertain. Looked up from germline, CDR1 is SGHAT and CDR2 is FQNNGV. CDR3 size: 12 residues. Trimming removed 1 base from V and 9 bases from J, with 10 bases in between. CDR3 region: CASSLGQLVQYF. The CDR3 DNA follows: TGTGCCAGCAGCTTAGGCCAGTTGGTGCAGTACTTC.

Here the CDR3 reads CASSWGGSSYNSPLHF. In DNA form, the CDR3 reads TGTGCCAGCAGCTGGGGGGGGAGCTCCTATAATTCACCCCTCCACTTT. This chain uses TRBV5-6 with TRBJ1-6; D is possibly TRBD1 (5 bases). The V end was cut by 3 bases, the J end by 0 bases, with 10 bases between. The CDR3 consists of 16 residues. Per the germline V gene, CDR1 is SGHDT and CDR2 is YYEEEE.

The chain couples TRBV7-8 to TRBJ1-2; D ambiguous. CDR1 SGHVS and CDR2 FQNEAQ come from the germline V gene. CDR3 size: 13 residues. V gave up 0 bases and J gave up 3 bases, with 5 bases separating them. The CDR3 nucleotides are TGTGCCAGCAGCTTAGCGGCGGACTATGGCTACACCTTC. Translating it yields CASSLAADYGYTF. The full variable domain, completed using reference TRBV7-8 and TRBJ1-2, is GAGVSQSPRYKVAKRGQDVALRCDPISGHVSLFWYQQALGQGPEFLTYFQNEAQLDKSGLPSDRFFAERPEGSVSTLKIQRTQQEDSAVYLCASSLAADYGYTFGSGTRLTVV.

This clone appeared a few times. The rearrangement joins TRBV5-1 to TRBJ2-1, with a weak D call TRBD2 (5 bases). The V end was cut by 0 bases, the J end by 8 bases, with 18 bases between. In germline, CDR1 is SGHRS, CDR2 YFSETQ. The CDR3 consists of 16 residues. The CDR3 sequence: CASSLGGSYSVDEQFF. Written as DNA, the CDR3 is TGCGCCAGCAGCTTGGGAGGGAGCTACTCTGTGGATGAGCAGTTCTTC.

The chain carries TRBV7-6 and TRBJ2-7, with a possible D match to TRBD2 (5 bases). The CDR3 loop spans 14 amino acids. Germline CDR1 is SGHVS and CDR2 is FNYEAQ. Trimming stripped 4 bases from V and 7 bases from J, with 17 bases between. The chain's CDR3 is CASSSRVVPGEQYF. The CDR3 DNA reads TGTGCCAGCAGCTCCCGGGTCGTGCCGGGGGAGCAGTACTTC.

The V and J genes are TRBV6-5 and TRBJ2-7, with a tentative D call TRBD1 (6 bases). The germline V gene has CDR1 MNHEY and CDR2 SVGAGI. This CDR3 contains 13 residues. With 6 bases removed from V and 5 bases from J, the gap between germline ends came to 14 bases. The CDR3 DNA sequence: TGTGCCAGCAGACCGGGACACCCTGACGAGCAGTACTTC. Protein: CASRPGHPDEQYF.

With regard to this clone: In the same sample, other DNA sequences code for this CDR3. The chain has TRBV5-4 and TRBJ2-2; possible D gene TRBD1, 5 bases. Per germline, CDR1 SGHNT and CDR2 YYREEE (reference sequence). Between the trimmed V and J ends, which lost 4 bases and 6 bases, there was a span of 10 bases. The CDR3 runs to 13 residues. The CDR3 is CASSLQGAGELFF. The CDR3 DNA is TGTGCCAGCAGCCTCCAAGGGGCCGGGGAGCTGTTTTTT.

The chain recombines TRBV5-1 with TRBJ2-7, with D uncertain. The germline CDR1 and CDR2 sequences are SGHRS and YFSETQ. The CDR3 sequence is 15 residues long. V lost 0 bases and J 0 bases, leaving 10 bases between the germline ends. The CDR3 loop reads CASSLGGSTSYEQYF. CDR3 sequence (DNA): TGCGCCAGCAGCTTGGGAGGCTCAACCTCCTACGAGCAGTACTTC.

The chain links TRBV27 to TRBJ2-3, with D possibly TRBD2 on 6 matching bases. V was shortened by 2 bases and J by 0 bases, with 15 bases between the two germline ends. Germline values: CDR1 MNHEY, CDR2 SMNVEV (reference sequence). The CDR3 consists of 17 residues. In DNA form, the CDR3 reads TGTGCCAGCAGTTTAGGGAGGCAACCACCTAGCACAGATACGCAGTATTTT. It codes for CASSLGRQPPSTDTQYF.

DNA of the CDR3: TGTGCCAGCAGCGGCCCTAGTGAAGATACGCAGTATTTT. It translates to CASSGPSEDTQYF. The rearrangement uses TRBV7-2 and TRBJ2-3; D not resolved. Germline assignment: CDR1 SGHTA and CDR2 FQGNSA. The CDR3 sequence is 13 residues long. Deletions cut 5 bases from V and 5 bases from J, with 11 bases between.

The chain couples TRBV28 to TRBJ2-7; 10 nucleotides match TRBD1. The trim removed 8 bases at V and 2 bases at J, leaving 9 bases unmatched. The V gene's germline CDR1 is MDHEN and CDR2 SYDVKM. This CDR3 has 15 amino acids. The CDR3 DNA reads as TGTGCCAGCCGGCGACAGGGGGCGGTTGCCTACGAGCAGTACTTC. Protein: CASRRQGAVAYEQYF.

This clone is classed as medium-sized. The V call is TRBV5-5, the J call TRBJ1-1; D gene ambiguous. This CDR3 contains 14 residues. Germline V gene sequence: CDR1 SGHKS, CDR2 YYEKEE (reference sequence). V dropped 2 bases and J dropped 5 bases, with 13 bases sitting between them. The CDR3 bases are TGTGCCAGCAGCTTCGGAGCGCCGGGGACTGAAGCTTTCTTT. It is translated as CASSFGAPGTEAFF.

This clone was seen more than once but under ten times. The V call is TRBV18, the J call TRBJ1-1; TRBD1 agrees at 7 bases. Unmatched junction bases numbered 7, after V lost 3 bases and J lost 0 bases. This CDR3 is built from 16 residues. Germline assignment: CDR1 KGHSH and CDR2 LQKENI. The CDR3, as DNA: TGTGCCAGCTCACCGCCATTACAGGGGCTGAACACTGAAGCTTTCTTT. Protein sequence: CASSPPLQGLNTEAFF.

The DNA for the CDR3 is TGTGCCAGCAGTTACGCCTCTCTAGCGCGAGAAGCGTATTTT. It yields the protein CASSYASLAREAYF. This chain links TRBV6-6 with TRBJ2-3; D is possibly TRBD2 (6 bases). Trimming cost V 2 bases and J 14 bases, with 20 bases left between them. The CDR3 is 14 residues long. The V gene's germline CDR1 is MNHNY and CDR2 SVGAGI (reference sequence).

The rearrangement uses TRBV7-2 and TRBJ2-1; 14 bases fit TRBD2. The CDR3 runs to 16 residues. The germline CDR1 and CDR2 sequences are SGHTA and FQGNSA. The J segment lost 4 bases and the V segment lost 5 bases, leaving 4 bases of the junction unmatched. This chain's CDR3 is CASSRGTSGGYNEQFF. CDR3 coding DNA: TGTGCCAGCAGCCGGGGGACTAGCGGGGGTTACAATGAGCAGTTCTTC.

The chain recombines TRBV18 with TRBJ1-2; 9 positions match TRBD1. V lost 3 bases to trimming and J lost 6 bases; unmatched junction nucleotides: 5. CDR1 KGHSH and CDR2 LQKENI come from the germline V gene. CDR3 length: 14 residues. CDR3 protein: CASSPRDREDGYTF. The DNA of the CDR3 is TGTGCCAGCTCACCTAGGGACAGGGAAGATGGCTACACCTTC.

The chain couples TRBV4-3 to TRBJ1-2, with TRBD1 matching over 9 bases. CDR1 and CDR2 (germline): LGHNA, YSLEER. CDR3 size: 16 residues. V gave up 0 bases and J gave up 6 bases; unmatched junction bases: 8. CDR3 in amino acids: CASSQDRGTGTHGYTF. In DNA form, the CDR3 reads TGCGCCAGCAGCCAAGATCGCGGGACAGGGACCCATGGCTACACCTTC.

The chain recombines TRBV7-3 with TRBJ2-7; the D gene is possibly TRBD1 (5 bases). V was clipped by 0 bases and J by 2 bases, with 14 bases between them. Germline V lookup: CDR1 SGHTA, CDR2 FQGTGA. This CDR3 is 16 amino acids long. CDR3: CASSLTVGQGPYEQYF. CDR3 in DNA: TGTGCCAGCAGCTTAACTGTGGGGCAGGGCCCCTACGAGCAGTACTTC. Using reference TRBV7-3 and TRBJ2-7 for the parts outside the CDR3, the full variable domain is GAGVSQTPSNKVTEKGKYVELRCDPISGHTALYWYRQSLGQGPEFLIYFQGTGAADDSGLPNDRFFAVRPEGSVSTLKIQRTERGDSAVYLCASSLTVGQGPYEQYFGPGTRLTVT.

This chain connects TRBV19 to TRBJ1-1; weak D call: TRBD1 (6 bases). V gave up 6 bases and J gave up 1 base, with 15 bases separating them. The germline V gene encodes CDR1 LNHDA and CDR2 SQIVND (reference sequence). This CDR3 is 15 amino acids long. As DNA, the CDR3 is TGTGCCAGTAGACCTGAAGGACAGTCGAACACTGAAGCTTTCTTT. Its translation: CASRPEGQSNTEAFF.

The rearrangement uses TRBV19 and TRBJ2-7; no clear D gene. CDR3 length: 14 residues. Between the trimmed V and J ends, which lost 5 bases and 0 bases, there was a span of 11 bases. Per germline, CDR1 LNHDA and CDR2 SQIVND (reference sequence). The CDR3 sequence: CASSPEVGSYEQYF. As DNA, the CDR3 is TGTGCCAGTAGTCCTGAGGTAGGCTCCTACGAGCAGTACTTC.

The chain links TRBV7-2 to TRBJ1-5, with 8 bases identical to TRBD1. J was trimmed by 7 bases and V by 5 bases; bases with no gene match: 13. Germline V gene lookup returns CDR1 SGHTA and CDR2 FQGNSA. The CDR3 is 16 amino acids. CDR3 in amino acids: CASSNGQGRLGQPQHF. The CDR3, as DNA: TGTGCCAGCAGCAACGGACAGGGACGATTGGGGCAGCCCCAGCATTTT.

The V call is TRBV9, the J call TRBJ1-4, with D perhaps matching TRBD1 (6 bases). Germline CDR1 SGDLS, CDR2 YYNGEE. The length of the CDR3 is 14 residues. Trimming took 4 bases from V and 5 from J, leaving 12 bases between them. The CDR3 is CASSTTGGNEKLFF. The CDR3 DNA follows: TGTGCCAGCAGCACGACAGGAGGAAATGAAAAACTGTTTTTT.

V and J are TRBV3-1 (or the pseudogene TRBV3-2) and TRBJ2-3, with 7 bases matching TRBD1. V trimming: 2 bases; J trimming: 8 bases; junction bases outside the gene matches: 1. Germline CDR1 and CDR2: LGHDT and YNNKEL (reference sequence). This CDR3 comprises 12 residues. CDR3 DNA sequence: TGTGCCAGCAGCCAATCAGGGGGTACGCAGTATTTT. Translation gives CASSQSGGTQYF.

The J gene is TRBJ2-1, the V gene TRBV27; no clear D. This CDR3 has 17 amino acids. V gave up 2 bases and J gave up 0 bases, with 14 bases separating them. Germline-derived CDR1 and CDR2 are MNHEY and SMNVEV (reference sequence). CDR3 loop: CASSLAPARSSYNEQFF. CDR3 coding DNA: TGTGCCAGCAGTTTAGCCCCAGCACGGAGCTCCTACAATGAGCAGTTCTTC.